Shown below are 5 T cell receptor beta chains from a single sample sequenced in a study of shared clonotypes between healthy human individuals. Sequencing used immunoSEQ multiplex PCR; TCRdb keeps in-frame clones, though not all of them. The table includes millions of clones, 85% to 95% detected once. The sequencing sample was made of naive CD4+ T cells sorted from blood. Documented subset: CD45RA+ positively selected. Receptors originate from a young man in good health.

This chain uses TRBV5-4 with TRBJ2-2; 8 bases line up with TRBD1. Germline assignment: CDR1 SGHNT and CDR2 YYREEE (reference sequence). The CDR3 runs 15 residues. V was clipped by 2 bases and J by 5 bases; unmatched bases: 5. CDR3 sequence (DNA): TGTGCCAGCAGCTTTACAGGGGGTGGTACCGGGGAGCTGTTTTTT. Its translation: CASSFTGGGTGELFF.

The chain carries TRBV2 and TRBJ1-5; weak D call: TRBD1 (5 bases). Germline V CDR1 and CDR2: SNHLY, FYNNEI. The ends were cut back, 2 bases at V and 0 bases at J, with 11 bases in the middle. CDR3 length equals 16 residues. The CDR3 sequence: CASSESGTDSNQPQHF. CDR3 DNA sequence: TGTGCCAGCAGTGAATCTGGGACGGATAGCAATCAGCCCCAGCATTTT. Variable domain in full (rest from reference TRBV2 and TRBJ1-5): EPEVTQTPSHQVTQMGQEVILRCVPISNHLYFYWYRQILGQKVEFLVSFYNNEISEKSEIFDDQFSVERPDGSNFTLKIRSTKLEDSAMYFCASSESGTDSNQPQHFGDGTRLSIL.

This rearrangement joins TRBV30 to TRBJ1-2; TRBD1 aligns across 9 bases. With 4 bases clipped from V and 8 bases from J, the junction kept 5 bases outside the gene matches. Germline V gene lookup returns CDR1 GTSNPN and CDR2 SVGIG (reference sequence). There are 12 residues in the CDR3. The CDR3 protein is CAWNRGPEGYTF. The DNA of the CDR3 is TGTGCCTGGAACAGGGGGCCGGAGGGCTACACCTTC.

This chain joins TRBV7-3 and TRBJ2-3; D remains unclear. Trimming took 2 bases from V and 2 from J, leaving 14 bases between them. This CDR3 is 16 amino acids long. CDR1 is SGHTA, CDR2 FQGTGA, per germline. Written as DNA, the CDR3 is TGTGCCAGCAGCTTATCTGGCCAGACCCACACAGATACGCAGTATTTT. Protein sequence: CASSLSGQTHTDTQYF.

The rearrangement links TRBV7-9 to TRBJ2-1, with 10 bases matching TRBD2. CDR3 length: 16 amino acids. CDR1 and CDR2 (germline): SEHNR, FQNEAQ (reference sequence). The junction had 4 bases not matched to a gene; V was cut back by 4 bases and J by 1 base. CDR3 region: CASSSSSGRSYNEQFF. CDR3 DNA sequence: TGTGCCAGCAGCTCCTCTAGCGGGAGATCCTACAATGAGCAGTTCTTC.